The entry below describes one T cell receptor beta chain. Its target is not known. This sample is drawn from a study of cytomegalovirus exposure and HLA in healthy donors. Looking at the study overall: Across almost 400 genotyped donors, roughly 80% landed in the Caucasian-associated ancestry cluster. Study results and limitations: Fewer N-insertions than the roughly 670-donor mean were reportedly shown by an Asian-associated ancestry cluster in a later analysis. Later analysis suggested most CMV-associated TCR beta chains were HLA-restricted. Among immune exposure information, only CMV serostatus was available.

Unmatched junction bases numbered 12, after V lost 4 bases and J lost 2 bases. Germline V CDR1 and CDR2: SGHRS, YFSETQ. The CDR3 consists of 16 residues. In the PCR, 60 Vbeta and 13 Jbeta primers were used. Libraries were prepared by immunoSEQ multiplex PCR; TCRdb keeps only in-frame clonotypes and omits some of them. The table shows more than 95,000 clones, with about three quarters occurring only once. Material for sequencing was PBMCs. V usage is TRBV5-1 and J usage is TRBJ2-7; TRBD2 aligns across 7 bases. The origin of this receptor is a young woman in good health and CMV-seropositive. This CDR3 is CASSPLGGEQPYEQYF. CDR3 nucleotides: TGCGCCAGCAGCCCATTGGGGGGGGAGCAGCCCTACGAGCAGTACTTC.